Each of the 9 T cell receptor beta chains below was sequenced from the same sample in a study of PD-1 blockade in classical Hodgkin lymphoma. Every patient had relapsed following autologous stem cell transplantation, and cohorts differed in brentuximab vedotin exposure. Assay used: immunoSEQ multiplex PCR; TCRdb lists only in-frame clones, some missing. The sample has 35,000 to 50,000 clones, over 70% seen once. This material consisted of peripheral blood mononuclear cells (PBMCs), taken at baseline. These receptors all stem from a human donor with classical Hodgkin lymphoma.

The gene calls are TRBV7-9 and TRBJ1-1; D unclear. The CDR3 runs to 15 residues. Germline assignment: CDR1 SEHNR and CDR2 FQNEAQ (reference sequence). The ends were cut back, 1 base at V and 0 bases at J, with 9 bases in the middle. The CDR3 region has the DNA TGTGCCAGCAGCTTAGAACCGGCCTTGAACACTGAAGCTTTCTTT. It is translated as CASSLEPALNTEAFF.

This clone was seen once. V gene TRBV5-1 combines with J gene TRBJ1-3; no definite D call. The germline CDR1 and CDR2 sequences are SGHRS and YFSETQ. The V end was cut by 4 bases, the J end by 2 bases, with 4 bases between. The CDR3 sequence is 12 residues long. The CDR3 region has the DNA TGCGCCAGCAGCCCCGCTGGAAACACCATATATTTT. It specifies CASSPAGNTIYF.

CDR3 sequence reads: CSAGRGSGYTF. CDR3 nucleotides: TGCAGTGCCGGAAGGGGGTCTGGCTACACCTTC. The genes are TRBV20-1 and TRBJ1-2; the D gene is possibly TRBD1 (6 bases). Trimming took off 6 bases at V and 7 bases at J, with 12 bases between the two ends. The CDR3 totals 11 residues. CDR1 is DFQATT and CDR2 is SNEGSKA in the germline V gene (reference sequence).

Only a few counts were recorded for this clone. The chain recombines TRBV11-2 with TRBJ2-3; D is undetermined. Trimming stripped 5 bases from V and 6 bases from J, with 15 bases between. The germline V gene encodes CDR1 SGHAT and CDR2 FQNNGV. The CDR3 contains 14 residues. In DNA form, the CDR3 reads TGTGCCAGCAGCCCCCTTGGGGTAGGCGATACGCAGTATTTT. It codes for CASSPLGVGDTQYF.

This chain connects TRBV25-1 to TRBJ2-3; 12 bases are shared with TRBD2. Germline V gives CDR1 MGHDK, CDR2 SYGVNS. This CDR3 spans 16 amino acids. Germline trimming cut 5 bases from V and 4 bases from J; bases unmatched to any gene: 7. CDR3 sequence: CASSLPASGRADTQYF. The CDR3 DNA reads TGTGCCAGCAGTCTACCGGCTAGCGGGAGGGCAGATACGCAGTATTTT.

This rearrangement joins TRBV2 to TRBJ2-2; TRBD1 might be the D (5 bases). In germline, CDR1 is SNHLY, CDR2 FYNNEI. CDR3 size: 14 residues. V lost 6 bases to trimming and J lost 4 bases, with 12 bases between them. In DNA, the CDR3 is TGTGCCAGCAGAGCAGGGTCGACCACCGGGGAGCTGTTTTTT. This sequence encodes CASRAGSTTGELFF.

CDR3 protein: CAVGETGRNYEQYF. The CDR3 region has the DNA TGCGCCGTGGGGGAGACAGGGAGAAACTACGAGCAGTACTTC. The chain recombines TRBV10-2 with TRBJ2-7, with 7 bases lining up with TRBD1. There are 14 residues in the CDR3. The V gene's germline CDR1 is WSHSY and CDR2 SAAADI. Losses at the gene ends were 11 bases for V and 3 bases for J; bases not matched to a gene: 13.

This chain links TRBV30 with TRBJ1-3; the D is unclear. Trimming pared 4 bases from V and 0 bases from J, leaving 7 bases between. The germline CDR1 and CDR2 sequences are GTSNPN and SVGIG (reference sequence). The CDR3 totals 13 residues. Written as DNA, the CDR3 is TGTGCCTGGAACGGCGGCTCTGGAAACACCATATATTTT. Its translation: CAWNGGSGNTIYF. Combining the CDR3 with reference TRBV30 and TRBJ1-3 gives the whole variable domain SQTIHQWPATLVQPVGSPLSLECTVEGTSNPNLYWYRQAAGRGLQLLFYSVGIGQISSEVPQNLSASRPQDRQFILSSKKLLLSDSGFYLCAWNGGSGNTIYFGEGSWLTVV.

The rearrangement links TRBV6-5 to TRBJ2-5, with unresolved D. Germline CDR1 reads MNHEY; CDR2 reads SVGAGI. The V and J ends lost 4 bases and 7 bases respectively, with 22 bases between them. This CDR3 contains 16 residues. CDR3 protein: CASSSLPIAPMATQYF. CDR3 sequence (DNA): TGTGCCAGCAGTTCCCTCCCTATAGCTCCTATGGCGACCCAGTACTTC.